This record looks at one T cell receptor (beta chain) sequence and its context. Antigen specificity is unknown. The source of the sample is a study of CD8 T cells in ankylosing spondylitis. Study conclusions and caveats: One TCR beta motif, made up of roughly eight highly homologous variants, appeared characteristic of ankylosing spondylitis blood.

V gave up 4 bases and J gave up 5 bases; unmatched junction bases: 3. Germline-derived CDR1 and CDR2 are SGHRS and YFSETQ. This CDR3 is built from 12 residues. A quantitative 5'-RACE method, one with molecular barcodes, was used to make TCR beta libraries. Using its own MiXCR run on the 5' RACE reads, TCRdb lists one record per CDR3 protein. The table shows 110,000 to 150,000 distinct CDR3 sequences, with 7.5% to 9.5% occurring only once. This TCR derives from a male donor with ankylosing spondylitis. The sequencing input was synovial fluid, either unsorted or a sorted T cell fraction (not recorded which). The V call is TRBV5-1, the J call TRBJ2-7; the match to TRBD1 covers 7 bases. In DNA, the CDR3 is TGCGCCAGCAGCAGACAGGGTAACGAGCAGTACTTC. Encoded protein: CASSRQGNEQYF.